The next 13 T cell receptor beta chains were all read from a single sample in a study of cytomegalovirus exposure and HLA in healthy donors. A multiplex PCR was run with 60 Vbeta primers and 13 Jbeta primers. This table comes from immunoSEQ multiplex PCR, and its TCRdb copy is limited to in-frame clones, with some not included. Among about 190,000 clones, roughly 74% were seen once, and the ten largest hold approximately 6%. Sample: PBMCs. The receptors were gathered from a woman between 25 and 40 years old in good health and CMV-seropositive.

The CDR3 is CASSLVQLLYEQYF. The CDR3 DNA reads as TGTGCCAGCAGCTTAGTACAGCTTCTCTACGAGCAGTACTTC. This rearrangement joins TRBV11-3 to TRBJ2-7; no firm D call. The V end lost 1 base, the J end lost 3 bases, and 10 bases lay between the germline ends. Germline lookup yields CDR1 SGHNT and CDR2 YENEEA. This CDR3 is 14 amino acids long.

The gene calls are TRBV5-1 and TRBJ2-3, with D perhaps matching TRBD1 (5 bases). Germline V gene lookup returns CDR1 SGHRS and CDR2 YFSETQ. V lost 0 bases to trimming and J lost 4 bases, with 9 bases between them. The CDR3 has 14 residues. CDR3 nucleotide sequence: TGCGCCAGCAGCTTGGAGGGCAGGGCAGATACGCAGTATTTT. Translating it yields CASSLEGRADTQYF.

The chain employs TRBV4-1 and TRBJ2-7; TRBD1 agrees at 8 bases. The V segment lost 2 bases and the J segment 4 bases; nucleotides outside the gene matches: 7. This CDR3 region has 15 residues. CDR1 and CDR2 (germline): MGHRA, YSYEKL. The DNA for the CDR3 is TGCGCCAGCAGCCAACTGCCAGGGGGCGGATACGAGCAGTACTTC. Its translation is CASSQLPGGGYEQYF.

The rearrangement uses TRBV2 and TRBJ2-5; TRBD1 agrees at 8 bases. The end of the DNA aligns better with TRBJ2-7, so the J call may be wrong. The germline gives CDR1 SNHLY, CDR2 FYNNEI. The CDR3 has 14 residues. As DNA, the CDR3 is TGTGCCAGCAGGGTAACTGGACAGGGATACGAGCAGTACTTC. Its protein is CASRVTGQGYEQYF.

The J gene is TRBJ1-6, the V gene TRBV2; 11 nucleotides match TRBD1. Germline V gene data show CDR1 as SNHLY and CDR2 as FYNNEI. V dropped 5 bases and J dropped 10; count of bases not matched to a gene: 10. This CDR3 has 16 residues. The CDR3 DNA sequence: TGTGCCAGCAGTCAAAGGGGGACAGGGGGTAGGTCACCCCTCCACTTT. This sequence encodes CASSQRGTGGRSPLHF.

V is TRBV28 and J is TRBJ1-1; a possible D gene is TRBD1 (5 bases). V was pared by 8 bases and J by 5 bases, with 15 bases between. The CDR3 loop spans 13 amino acids. Looked up from germline, CDR1 is MDHEN and CDR2 is SYDVKM. Written as DNA, the CDR3 is TGTGCCAGCTCGATGGGGGGAATAACTGAAGCTTTCTTT. Amino acid sequence: CASSMGGITEAFF.

This rearrangement joins TRBV19 to TRBJ1-5; 7 nucleotides align to TRBD1. The CDR3 covers 15 residues. V shed 3 bases, J shed 7 bases, and the junction held 9 bases outside the gene matches. CDR1 and CDR2 from the germline V gene are LNHDA and SQIVND (reference sequence). The CDR3 bases are TGTGCCAGTAGTATTGGGTGGGGACAGCTCCAGCCCCAGCATTTT. It specifies CASSIGWGQLQPQHF.

DNA of the CDR3: TGTGCCAGCAGCCTCCGGGTGGGGAACACTGAAGCTTTCTTT. This gives the protein CASSLRVGNTEAFF. The chain recombines TRBV13 with TRBJ1-1; D ambiguous. CDR3 length: 14 amino acids. The germline gives CDR1 PRHDT, CDR2 FYEKMQ (reference sequence). V gave up 5 bases and J gave up 1 base, with 11 bases separating them.

V and J are TRBV6-5 and TRBJ2-1, with D tentatively TRBD1 (6 bases). The CDR3 covers 13 residues. V lost 4 bases, J lost 6 bases, and 10 bases lay in between. In germline, CDR1 is MNHEY, CDR2 SVGAGI. The CDR3: CASSFGQFNEQFF. The DNA for the CDR3 is TGTGCCAGCAGTTTCGGACAGTTCAATGAGCAGTTCTTC.

This chain connects TRBV4-1 to TRBJ2-7; TRBD2 is a possible D gene (5 bases). The CDR3 is 17 residues long. Germline CDR1 MGHRA, CDR2 YSYEKL. The germline V and J ends were trimmed by 0 bases and 2 bases, with 17 bases remaining between them. The CDR3 coding sequence is TGCGCCAGCAGCCAAGATCGGTCCTACGGGGTCCCCTACGAGCAGTACTTC. This codes for CASSQDRSYGVPYEQYF.

This clone occurred once. V gene TRBV27 combines with J gene TRBJ2-5, with TRBD1 matching 11 bases. The CDR3 is 13 amino acids. The germline gives CDR1 MNHEY, CDR2 SMNVEV (reference sequence). V dropped 8 bases and J dropped 4; count of bases not matched to a gene: 3. In DNA form, the CDR3 reads TGTGCCAGCCAGGGACAGGGGGTAGAGACCCAGTACTTC. The encoded protein is CASQGQGVETQYF.

This clone was counted between two and nine times. This chain links TRBV27 with TRBJ2-1, with 10 positions matching TRBD2. This CDR3 is built from 15 residues. J lost 6 bases, V lost 5 bases, and 7 bases had no gene match. Germline V lookup: CDR1 MNHEY, CDR2 SMNVEV (reference sequence). The DNA for the CDR3 is TGTGCCAGCAGTGATCTAGCGGGAGCGGTCAATGAGCAGTTCTTC. Translation gives CASSDLAGAVNEQFF.

The chain recombines TRBV5-4 with TRBJ1-4; 8 bases map to TRBD1. Germline-derived CDR1 and CDR2 are SGHNT and YYREEE (reference sequence). With V trimmed by 2 bases and J by 6 bases, 3 bases remained unmatched. This CDR3 region has 14 residues. This CDR3 reads CASSFGQGDEKLFF. CDR3 bases: TGTGCCAGCAGCTTTGGACAGGGAGATGAAAAACTGTTTTTT. The whole variable domain, remainder taken from reference TRBV5-4 and TRBJ1-4, is ETGVTQSPTHLIKTRGQQVTLRCSSQSGHNTVSWYQQALGQGPQFIFQYYREEENGRGNFPPRFSGLQFPNYSSELNVNALELDDSALYLCASSFGQGDEKLFFGSGTQLSVL.